The 4 T cell receptor beta chains in this list originate from one sample, sequenced in a study of graft-versus-host responses after intestinal transplantation. Clones were read by immunoSEQ multiplex PCR, and TCRdb kept only the in-frame ones, dropping some. The data hold 29,000 or so clones, with over 60% observed a single time. Investigators treated the graft tissue so that it released intraepithelial and lamina propria lymphocytes. The sample here was ileum tissue, taken 98 days after intestinal transplantation. The receptors originated from a human patient who received an intestinal transplant, so some T cells may come from the graft donor.

There are a few counts of this clone. Other DNA sequences in the same sample also yield this CDR3. The V call is TRBV4-1, the J call TRBJ2-7; TRBD2 matches at 13 bases. This CDR3 spans 16 amino acids. The V gene end was trimmed by 1 base and the J gene end by 4 bases; junction bases not matched to a gene: 4. Per the germline V gene, CDR1 is MGHRA and CDR2 is YSYEKL. CDR3 residues: CASSQGLAGGTYEQYF. The CDR3 DNA reads TGCGCCAGCAGCCAAGGACTAGCGGGGGGTACGTACGAGCAGTACTTC.

The chain has TRBV7-9 and TRBJ2-1; 9 nucleotides align to TRBD2. The CDR3 covers 18 residues. The trim removed 2 bases at V and 5 bases at J, leaving 13 bases unmatched. The germline V gene encodes CDR1 SEHNR and CDR2 FQNEAQ (reference sequence). The CDR3 is CASSLPTRSGGLNNEQFF. As DNA, the CDR3 is TGTGCCAGCAGCTTACCCACACGTAGCGGGGGTCTTAACAATGAGCAGTTCTTC.

The chain is built from TRBV28 and TRBJ2-7; D is unresolved. The CDR3 contains 14 residues. The ends were cut back, 5 bases at V and 0 bases at J, with 11 bases in the middle. The germline gives CDR1 MDHEN, CDR2 SYDVKM. The CDR3 loop is CASSKGLSSYEQYF. The CDR3 nucleotides read TGTGCCAGCAGTAAAGGCTTAAGCTCCTACGAGCAGTACTTC.

The gene calls are TRBV9 and TRBJ1-1, with a tentative D call TRBD1 (5 bases). The CDR3 has 15 residues. Germline V gives CDR1 SGDLS, CDR2 YYNGEE. V was cut by 0 bases and J by 3 bases, with 12 bases left in between. CDR3: CASSVEGRGDTEAFF. The CDR3, as DNA: TGTGCCAGCAGCGTAGAGGGGAGGGGCGACACTGAAGCTTTCTTT. Looking up the rest from reference TRBV9 and TRBJ1-1 gives the full variable domain: DSGVTQTPKHLITATGQRVTLRCSPRSGDLSVYWYQQSLDQGLQFLIQYYNGEERAKGNILERFSAQQFPDLHSELNLSSLELGDSALYFCASSVEGRGDTEAFFGQGTRLTVV.